Following are 13 T cell receptor beta chains from one sample sequenced in a study of tumor-infiltrating lymphocytes in primary liver carcinoma. Starting material of 450 to 550 ng total RNA yielded TCR beta cDNA via a constant-region primer. Slightly modified ARM-PCR with three nested multiplex PCR rounds yielded TCR beta libraries. Forward primers for TRBV1-TRBV30 and a C-beta reverse primer served the first two PCR rounds, at about 10 cycles each. TCRdb itself ran the multiplex PCR reads through MiXCR, one entry per CDR3 protein. This sample has tens of thousands of distinct CDR3 sequences, with 65% to 80% found just once. Extraction of RNA together with DNA used roughly 19-31 mg of unsorted bulk tissue. The sample comprised liver tumor tissue from sampling region 1. As to subset: tumor region T1, superior pole. These receptors came from a man aged 35 to 55 with primary liver carcinoma and hepatitis B virus infection.

In regard to this clonotype: The conserved final phenylalanine or tryptophan is absent from the CDR3, which likely points to a read error. This chain uses TRBV11-3 with TRBJ1-1, with TRBD1 matching over 7 bases. The CDR3 has 13 residues. Germline CDR1 SGHNT, CDR2 YENEEA. The trim removed 5 bases at V and 4 bases at J, leaving 4 bases unmatched. Written as DNA, the CDR3 is TGTGCCAGCAGCCTAGCAGGGGGCACTGAAGCTTTCTCT. Its protein is CASSLAGGTEAFS.

On this clonotype: At one end the junction does not follow the germline gene, possibly because of a read error. This sequence joins TRBV11-2 and TRBJ2-2; possibly TRBD2 for D (5 bases). CDR3 length: 14 amino acids. Germline V gene data show CDR1 as SGHAT and CDR2 as FQNNGV. The CDR3 DNA sequence: TGTGTCAGCAGCTTATTAGAGGGAGCCGGGGAGTCGTTTTTT. Its protein is CVSSLLEGAGESFF.

The chain carries TRBV11-2 and TRBJ1-3; no reliable D call. The CDR3 sequence is 15 residues long. CDR1 and CDR2 from the germline V gene are SGHAT and FQNNGV. The germline V and J ends were trimmed by 1 base and 0 bases, with 7 bases remaining between them. The CDR3 nucleotides read TGTGCCAGCAGCTTAGCGGGCTTCTCTGGAAACACCATATATTTT. Protein product: CASSLAGFSGNTIYF.

The J gene is TRBJ2-5, the V gene TRBV29-1, with 7 bases lining up with TRBD1. With 3 bases clipped from V and 6 bases from J, the junction kept 10 bases outside the gene matches. The length of the CDR3 is 14 residues. The germline V gene encodes CDR1 SQVTM and CDR2 ANQGSEA. The CDR3 DNA sequence: TGCAGCGTTGATGACCTTAACAGGGGACAGACCCAGTACTTC. It encodes CSVDDLNRGQTQYF.

In this sample, this clonotype turned up many times. V gene TRBV4-1 combines with J gene TRBJ2-7; 12 bases are shared with TRBD2. V lost 3 bases, J lost 2 bases, and 2 bases stayed unmatched. The germline V gene encodes CDR1 MGHRA and CDR2 YSYEKL. This CDR3 region has 15 residues. The CDR3 DNA follows: TGCGCCAGCAGCCATACTAGCGGGAGGACCTACGAGCAGTACTTC. It specifies CASSHTSGRTYEQYF.

This clonotype has only one observation. Germline is not matched at one junction end, which may reflect a read error. V gene TRBV10-1 combines with J gene TRBJ2-1, with unresolved D. The CDR3 spans 16 residues. Germline CDR1 WNHNN, CDR2 SYGVQD (reference sequence). For the CDR3, the DNA is TGCGCCAACAGTGAGTCGCGGAGTATCGCCTACTATGAGCAGTTCTTC. The encoded protein is CANSESRSIAYYEQFF.

The sample holds one count of this clonotype. A junction boundary mismatches the germline segment, possibly from a read error. The V call is TRBV4-2, the J call TRBJ2-1, with TRBD2 matching 11 bases. This CDR3 is 19 amino acids long. CDR1 LGHNA and CDR2 YNFKEQ come from the germline V gene. For the CDR3, the DNA is TGTGCCGGCAGCCAACGACTAGCGGGGTTAGATAGCTCCCACAATGAGCAGTTCTTC. Translation gives CAGSQRLAGLDSSHNEQFF.

This clonotype has ten or more counts. The rearrangement joins TRBV10-3 to TRBJ2-7, with 9 bases identical to TRBD1. Germline CDR1 reads ENHRY; CDR2 reads SYGVKD. CDR3 length: 14 amino acids. V shed 6 bases, J shed 9 bases, and the junction held 12 bases outside the gene matches. The chain's CDR3 is CAISAGTGKERQYF. The CDR3 coding sequence is TGTGCCATCAGCGCCGGGACAGGGAAAGAACGGCAGTACTTC.

This clonotype was observed at least ten times. The V call is TRBV2, the J call TRBJ2-4, with D tentatively TRBD2 (6 bases). The CDR3 is 12 amino acids. The germline CDR1 and CDR2 sequences are SNHLY and FYNNEI. V was trimmed by 5 bases and J by 8 bases, leaving 10 bases between them. The CDR3 here is CASSLWGDIQYF. The CDR3 coding sequence is TGTGCCAGCAGTTTATGGGGGGACATTCAGTACTTC.

This clonotype was detected only once. The CDR3 does not close with the conserved phenylalanine or tryptophan, likely indicating a read error. The chain is built from TRBV4-1 and TRBJ2-7; weak D call: TRBD1 (5 bases). The CDR3 totals 18 residues. The germline V gene encodes CDR1 MGHRA and CDR2 YSYEKL. Trimming pared 4 bases from V and 2 bases from J, leaving 24 bases between. The CDR3 sequence: CASSLGHGAPEIPYEQYL. Written as DNA, the CDR3 is TGCGCCAGCAGCCTTGGACATGGTGCCCCGGAAATTCCCTACGAGCAGTACCTC.

Concerning this clonotype: An end of the junction differs from the germline gene, which may be a read error. The J gene is TRBJ1-4, the V gene TRBV28; 10 nucleotides align to TRBD1. CDR3 length: 14 amino acids. Germline CDR1 reads MDHEN; CDR2 reads SYDVKM. The CDR3 sequence is CGSSAGQGDGKLFF. The CDR3 DNA reads TGTGGCAGCAGCGCTGGACAGGGGGATGGAAAACTGTTCTTT.

A word on this clonotype: A much larger clone sits a single nucleotide away, making a read error possible. The chain employs TRBV30 and TRBJ2-1; D gene unclear. The CDR3 is 13 residues long. Germline CDR1 is GTSNPN and CDR2 is SVGIG (reference sequence). This chain's CDR3 is CAWARTDQSELFF. The CDR3 DNA reads TGTGCCTGGGCCCGGACGGACCAAAGTGAGCTGTTCTTC. Variable domain in full (rest from reference TRBV30 and TRBJ2-1): SQTIHQWPATLVQPVGSPLSLECTVEGTSNPNLYWYRQAAGRGLQLLFYSVGIGQISSEVPQNLSASRPQDRQFILSSKKLLLSDSGFYLCAWARTDQSELFFGPGTRLTVL.

Note on this clonotype: The junction departs from germline at one end; a sequencing error may be responsible. The J gene is TRBJ2-3, the V gene TRBV29-1; no clear D gene. Germline V gene data show CDR1 as SQVTM and CDR2 as ANQGSEA. The CDR3 is made up of 14 amino acids. The CDR3, as DNA: TGCAGCGTTGAAAGCATGGACGGCACAGATACCCAGTATTTT. Amino acids: CSVESMDGTDTQYF.